This TCR beta chain stems from a study of PD-L1 blockade in urothelial cancer. Whole-study context: Most patients, about 90% of the roughly 29, were males with bladder-origin cancer. It was at 3 weeks (second dose) and 6 weeks after treatment start that blood was analyzed.

The time point denotes: pretreatment peripheral blood. PCRs each included synthetic TCR analog templates spiked in. The method was immunoSEQ multiplex PCR; TCRdb's version includes in-frame clones alone and lacks a portion of them. The sample includes over 75,000 clones, under 90% of them seen just once. This CDR3 is built from 11 residues. The V and J ends lost 3 bases and 9 bases respectively, with 9 bases between them. Germline values: CDR1 SQVTM, CDR2 ANQGSEA. The source of this sequence is a man aged 60-69 years with urothelial cancer. The chain recombines TRBV29-1 with TRBJ2-1; D not resolved. Sequences were derived from PBMCs, sampled around atezolizumab (anti-PD-L1) treatment. The CDR3 nucleotides read TGCAGCGTTGAGTTCGTGTCTGAGCAGTTCTTC. Translating it yields CSVEFVSEQFF.